The TCR beta chain described here comes from a study of cytomegalovirus exposure and HLA in healthy donors (dated by TCRdb to the late 2010s). Broadly, across the study: In an earlier analysis of 587 of the donors, under 300 Gb of sequence data and 117 million unique TCR beta sequences from 180 million or so T cells were reported. Besides the first cohort of approximately 710 subjects, a separate validation cohort made up of 120 or so different subjects was used. Typing coverage differed by locus: A, B, C, DRB1 and DQB1 were typed in roughly 620-640 donors, DQA1 in about 510, DPA1 in some 600, and DPB1 in around 440. An earlier analysis of several hundred of the donors applied high-throughput TCR beta sequencing to assess whether each TCR beta V gene segment acted as functional or pseudogenic. The T cell repertoires of several hundred subjects were profiled by immunosequencing and related to cytomegalovirus serostatus. The study aimed to test whether cataloging public T cell receptors could reveal signatures of past pathogen exposure. The genetic ancestry cluster associated with self-reported Caucasian donors included about four fifths of the 398 genotyped donors. Every repertoire in the discovery cohort had been generated on one and the same sequencing platform. Among 300 to 500 genotyped donors of the cohort, an average of approximately 220,000 unique TCR beta nucleotide sequences was sequenced per donor, of which roughly 17% were non-productive. To predict cytomegalovirus infection status, the study combined high-throughput TCR immunosequencing, statistical association of individual TCRs with disease status, and machine learning. In a later genetic analysis, genome-wide SNP genotypes for about 60% of the 666 donors were used, and that subset was treated as a discovery cohort. An early release that covered approximately 600 HLA-typed donors contained approximately 300 gigabases of sequencing data and tens of millions of unique TCR sequences. Rather than drawing on any new phenotypic data, the later analysis identified candidate immune exposures from TCR beta sequences and the way those sequences occurred across donors. Both class I and class II loci were covered by HLA typing, at four-digit resolution. Donor age, sex, ethnicity and CMV serostatus were compiled alongside the repertoire data. A later analysis re-analyzed previously published TCR beta repertoires from 666 donors and added high-resolution HLA genotyping to study TCR occurrence patterns. Because of strong linkage in the cohort, roughly 5 DR-DQ haplotypes were treated as single units for association and clustering.

The receptor library was made with the immunoSEQ multiplex PCR assay. For the multiplex PCR, a mixture combining 60 forward primers for TCR Vbeta segments and 13 reverse primers for TCR Jbeta segments was used. The CDR3 region of rearranged TCR beta genes was amplified from genomic DNA by a multiplex PCR assay. The amplified TCR beta libraries were sequenced on the Illumina HiSeq System as 87-base-pair reads. For the original study's pipeline: A later analysis tallied roughly 80 million unique TCR beta chains across the approximately 670 repertoires, and 10 million to 11 million of those chains were shared by two or more donors. To remove PCR and sequencing errors, raw reads were error-corrected and collapsed into unique sequences using a nearest-neighbor algorithm that merged closely related sequences. V, D and J gene segments were assigned by aligning CDR3 sequences to IMGT reference sequences. For a sequence to be retained, a match of at least six nucleotides to both a V gene segment and a J gene segment was required. A rearrangement counted as productive if the CDR3 had no stop codons and remained in frame with V and J, and every other rearrangement counted as non-productive. Following IMGT convention, CDR3 was defined as the stretch from the second conserved V-encoded cysteine to the conserved J-encoded phenylalanine. The earlier analysis of more than 450 of the donors excluded sequences that lacked an unambiguous match to a single V gene segment. An earlier analysis of 550 to 650 of the donors classified V segments as functional when productive rearrangements were above 56.7% and as segregating when the standard deviation between donors was above 5%. A statistical classification framework was built to diagnose cytomegalovirus status from the catalog of TCR beta chain sequences. In a later analysis, TCR nucleotide sequences were compared against IMGT/GENE-DB human TR gene sequences so that V and J genes could be assigned. A later analysis assigned CDR3 sequences and most-parsimonious VDJ recombination scenarios with the TCRdist pipeline. A later analysis defined each TCR beta chain by its CDR3 amino acid sequence plus V-gene family, and excluded reads lacking a unique V-gene family. To address suspected cross-contamination and a sequencing artifact, a later analysis removed over 500 highly shared, low-generation-probability nucleotide sequences. In a later analysis, a clonal expansion index was calculated for each public chain from normalized within-repertoire ranks of inferred template counts. A later analysis computed generation probabilities with a VDJ recombination model fitted to out-of-frame rearrangements, and checked the results against IGoR. Hypergeometric tests were used in a later analysis to score TCR-TCR, TCR-HLA and TCR-CMV co-occurrence, with a repertoire-size bias correction applied to the TCR pairs. In a later analysis, false discovery rates were estimated by permuting HLA or CMV assignments 20 times. In a later analysis, co-occurring TCRs were grouped using DBSCAN, with TCRdist sequence similarity added in when clustering inside HLA-allele-positive subsets. Co-occurrence clustering excluded repertoires with fewer than 30,000 or more than 120,000 public chains, plus five with anomalous nucleotide sharing. As stored in TCRdb, this immuneACCESS dataset retains in-frame rearrangements with V and J assigned. A fraction of the clones does not appear; measured against another copy, unresolved V genes explain less than half of the discrepancy, and the remainder lacks a known reason. V and J calls and clone size come straight from that table; D and trimming were deduced from the DNA. The sample table lists fewer than 120,000 clones, 76% of them with a count of one. Of the sample, roughly 13% falls within the top ten clones.

A note on this clone: It lacks a known antigen. The input lacks base qualities; no much larger clone sits a single base away.

What the work shows at the level of the full study, not this receptor alone: Sequencing depth was assumed to be roughly uniform across donors in the presence/absence analyses, though that assumption may not hold. Strong co-occurrence of HLA alleles, especially DR and DQ, made assigning TCR associations to individual alleles difficult. While some public TCRs were present in many individuals, most TCR sequences turned up only very rarely across donors. In this cohort, only TCR beta chains were sequenced, and detectable features were limited by the absence of alpha or paired-chain data. Because some donors lacked HLA typing at each locus, the association tests relied only on the typed subset. In a later genetic analysis, fewer N-insertions in productive TCRs were reported among donors in an Asian-associated ancestry cluster than the roughly 710-donor mean. Compared with equally common non-associated chains, HLA-associated TCR beta chains in a later analysis were more clonally expanded and had lower generation probabilities. A further reported finding was that TCR beta sequences accurately predicted the HLA-A and HLA-B alleles for most subjects in the first cohort. A later analysis found that TCR association rates varied across HLA loci, with DRB1 alleles showing the most associated TCRs and HLA-C alleles the fewest. A total of some 180 TCR beta chains were listed by the study as associated with cytomegalovirus. The classifier was reported to diagnose cytomegalovirus status with high specificity and sensitivity in both the original cohort and the validation cohort. Specific HLA alleles were associated with around 18,000 TCR beta sequences at a false discovery rate of 0.05 in a later analysis. Because counts were too low, seventeen rarely observed V segments, including chromosome 9 orphons, were left out of the earlier analysis of 587 of the donors. In vitro tests confirmed that a few of the cytomegalovirus-associated TCR beta chains recognize cytomegalovirus antigens. A group of highly shared sequence variants was considered likely to be a technical artifact of the sequencing pipeline. Linkage disequilibrium might explain the correlated functional status among segregating V segments, but an unknown experimental factor could not be ruled out. Immune exposure information for the cohort was limited to CMV serostatus. According to the authors, the approach could potentially be generalized to other disease states and immunological phenotypes. A later analysis reported that several top co-occurrence clusters appeared linked to parvovirus B19, influenza, CMV and Epstein-Barr virus. Some IMGT-functional V segments, including TRBV6-2 and TRBV6-3, could not be told apart with the 87-base-pair reads, so those segments were excluded. An association between a missense DCLRE1C variant and V-gene and J-gene trimming of TCR beta chains was found in a later genetic analysis and replicated in an independent cohort. An earlier analysis of some 560 of the donors showed that most TCR beta V segments appeared in productive rearrangements either about 87% or about 30% of the time, which broadly matched IMGT annotations. A later analysis found that most CMV-associated TCR beta chains appeared HLA-restricted, with HLA associations seemingly driven largely by CMV exposure.

The cohort consisted of hundreds of healthy bone marrow donors. All cohort members were sampled while nominally healthy, although unrecorded immune exposures were likely present. The donor tested CMV seropositive and was one of the 289 seropositive cohort members. A peripheral blood sample was provided by each donor, and peripheral blood mononuclear cells were used for TCR beta sequencing. Genomic DNA was extracted from the blood cell samples with the Qiagen DNeasy Blood Extraction Kit. Via the germline V gene (reference sequence), CDR1 is GTSNPN and CDR2 SVGIG. V sheds 3 bases and J sheds 7 bases, leaving 12 bases between their ends. The CDR3 numbers 12 residues from cysteine through phenylalanine. CDR3 DNA only is kept here, 36 bases in frame from base 1.

The specimen sequenced was PBMCs. This receptor was obtained from a man in his thirties or forties in good health and CMV-seropositive. The chain uses TRBV30 and TRBJ1-1; no D gene is confidently identified. The bases are TGTGCCTGGAGCCCCGCGGGTGGTGAAGCTTTCTTT. It codes for CAWSPAGGEAFF.